These T cell receptor beta chains were read from a single sample in a study of regulatory T cells in long-lasting Graves disease. TCRdb passed the multiplex PCR reads through MiXCR, listing each CDR3 protein once. Of approximately 480,000 distinct CDR3 sequences in the sample, 15% to 20% were seen once. This sample also belongs to another study, concerning T cells in Graves' hyperthyroidism and ophthalmopathy.

The specimen comprised peripheral blood mononuclear cells (PBMCs), sampled at new diagnosis, from a patient treated with antithyroid drugs. Source of these receptors: a man aged 35 to 55 with Graves disease. Each CDR3 is given without its conserved first and last residue. A D gene is named only where the DNA matches it firmly. A clone size is listed for some rows: how often the clone was seen (once, few, many), or a class if it is expanded.

d_call	v_call	j_call	clone_size	cdr3_aa
-	TRBV13	TRBJ2-1	many	ASSPGTGLREQF
-	TRBV20-1	TRBJ1-2	-	SAPHQIGYGYT
-	TRBV4-1	TRBJ2-7	few	ASSHSDTLYEQY
-	TRBV18	TRBJ2-3	many	ASSSGQTDTQY
TRBD2	TRBV5-1	TRBJ2-5	many	ASSRLAGYQETQY
TRBD2	TRBV7-9	TRBJ2-3	-	ASSSNSGRASDTQY
-	TRBV6-5	TRBJ2-3	many	ASSYRPTDTQY
-	TRBV2	TRBJ1-2	many	ASSEAGDRYT
-	TRBV14	TRBJ2-1	many	ASSQVARPVGSYNEQF
TRBD2	TRBV5-1	TRBJ2-1	many	ASSSTSGRVTNEQF
-	TRBV5-1	TRBJ2-5	-	ASSSSLFGETQY
TRBD1	TRBV6-2/TRBV6-3	TRBJ1-2	few	ASPGQGFQNYGYT
-	TRBV6-5	TRBJ1-6	-	ASSYGRVGDSPLH
-	TRBV20-1	TRBJ2-5	many	SARSRGKETQY
TRBD1	TRBV12-3/TRBV12-4	TRBJ1-2	few	ASNRGTGLAGYT
-	TRBV28	TRBJ1-5	many	ASSFRAGNQPQH
-	TRBV28	TRBJ2-6	once	ASKGPHGSGANVLT
TRBD2	TRBV7-8	TRBJ2-7	-	ASSFGLALDSYEQY
TRBD1	TRBV3-1	TRBJ1-1	many	ASSRQGYGAEAF
-	TRBV27	TRBJ1-2	-	ASQEGPSYGYT
-	TRBV7-8	TRBJ2-7	many	ASSLVGWTAVYEQY
-	TRBV7-8	TRBJ1-2	many	ASTHTAGGYT
-	TRBV2	TRBJ2-1	many	ASQQELDTYNEQF
TRBD1	TRBV29-1	TRBJ1-2	many	SGRDGQGYGYT
TRBD1	TRBV19	TRBJ1-2	-	ASSQFTGGDYGYT
-	TRBV20-1	TRBJ1-1	-	SARVQGKTEAF
-	TRBV11-1	-	many	ASSSPGAQETQY
TRBD2	TRBV6-1	TRBJ2-1	-	ASSKTGTRNEQF
-	TRBV28	TRBJ1-1	many	ASSFRDTGPWGTEAF
-	TRBV2	TRBJ1-6	once	ASSPRPVNNSPLH
TRBD2	TRBV19	TRBJ2-7	few	ASRRLAGGLYEQY
TRBD2	TRBV5-6	TRBJ2-3	-	ASSLGASGFTDTQY
-	TRBV7-9	TRBJ1-2	few	ASSLGGAGDGYT
TRBD2	TRBV20-1	TRBJ2-2	-	SARKAGGPAELF
TRBD1	TRBV15	TRBJ1-4	many	ATSREGQGLLDEKLF
-	TRBV13	TRBJ2-2	-	ASSSRLVGAGELF
TRBD1	TRBV20-1	TRBJ1-2	-	SAMGGTGNGYT
-	TRBV24-1	TRBJ2-7	few	ATSDRDGSYEQY
-	TRBV19	TRBJ2-5	few	ASSGTPGRETQY
-	TRBV27	TRBJ2-1	-	ASSFKIRNEQF
TRBD1	TRBV27	TRBJ2-7	-	ASSLTDRVVYEQY
TRBD2	TRBV10-2	TRBJ2-1	-	ASSERAGVGMNEQF